These 22 T cell receptor beta chains were all obtained from the same sample, sequenced in a study of long-term antiretroviral therapy in people with HIV. Assay version v3.0 of immunoSEQ was used, and it was run at survey level. TCRdb's copy holds only in-frame clones and misses some; the assay was immunoSEQ multiplex PCR. The profile shows 20,000 to 25,000 clones, about 88% of them singletons. The source material was unsorted PBMCs, sampled 0.6 years after starting antiretroviral therapy. All receptors derive from a man aged 60-69 years with HIV.

The DNA of the CDR3 is TGTGCCAGCTCACTCGGACAGTGGGGAGAGACCCAGTACTTC. It is translated as CASSLGQWGETQYF. The rearrangement links TRBV18 to TRBJ2-5; D possibly corresponds to TRBD1 (6 bases). This CDR3 has 14 residues. Germline CDR1 and CDR2: KGHSH and LQKENI. Trimming took off 4 bases at V and 4 bases at J, with 13 bases between the two ends.

This chain uses TRBV6-5 with TRBJ1-2; TRBD1 agrees at 7 bases. CDR3 length: 13 residues. Trimming at V came to 6 bases and at J to 5 bases, leaving 6 bases not matched to a gene. CDR1 is MNHEY, CDR2 SVGAGI, per germline. The CDR3 loop reads CASRRDSLYGYTF. The CDR3 DNA follows: TGTGCCAGCAGGAGGGACAGCCTATATGGCTACACCTTC.

V is TRBV27 and J is TRBJ2-1, with 8 bases identical to TRBD2. Looked up from germline, CDR1 is MNHEY and CDR2 is SMNVEV (reference sequence). CDR3 length: 14 amino acids. Trimming at V came to 8 bases and at J to 6 bases, leaving 9 bases not matched to a gene. The DNA for the CDR3 is TGTGCCAGCGGCCGGACTAGCCGTCCCAATGAGCAGTTCTTC. The encoded protein is CASGRTSRPNEQFF.

This chain links TRBV9 with TRBJ2-5, with D maybe TRBD1 (6 bases). With 0 bases removed from V and 1 base from J, the gap between germline ends came to 7 bases. CDR3 size: 14 residues. Germline loops: CDR1 SGDLS, CDR2 YYNGEE. CDR3 sequence: CASSVEDSQETQYF. The CDR3 nucleotides read TGTGCCAGCAGCGTAGAGGACAGCCAAGAGACCCAGTACTTC.

The J gene is TRBJ1-5, the V gene TRBV7-8; D remains ambiguous. Trimming shortened V by 3 bases and J by 7 bases, and 10 bases separated the two germline ends. Looked up from germline, CDR1 is SGHVS and CDR2 is FQNEAQ. This CDR3 contains 13 residues. The CDR3: CASSFQTGQPQHF. The CDR3 bases are TGTGCCAGCAGCTTTCAGACCGGACAGCCCCAGCATTTT.

The chain's CDR3 is CASSESTYSDEQFF. The CDR3 nucleotides read TGCGCCAGCAGTGAGTCGACTTATTCGGATGAGCAGTTCTTC. The genes are TRBV10-1 and TRBJ2-1, with D unclear. Per the germline V gene, CDR1 is WNHNN and CDR2 is SYGVQD (reference sequence). This CDR3 comprises 14 residues. Trimming removed 0 bases at V and 8 bases at J, with 11 bases between.

This rearrangement joins TRBV12-1 to TRBJ2-7; the table's D gene call, TRBD2, was not cross checked with the DNA. TRBV12-1 is a listed pseudogene. The CDR3 spans 15 residues. DNA for the CDR3: TGTGCCAGCAGCTCCGGGTCTTACCAAAACTACGAGCAGTACTTC. Amino acid sequence: CASSSGSYQNYEQYF.

CDR3: CASSLYRASSGNTIYF. Written as DNA, the CDR3 is TGTGCCAGCAGCTTATACAGAGCATCCTCTGGAAACACCATATATTTT. The V and J genes are TRBV7-2 and TRBJ1-3; D remains ambiguous. The CDR3 extends over 16 amino acids. Germline-derived CDR1 and CDR2 are SGHTA and FQGNSA. The germline V and J ends were trimmed by 2 bases and 0 bases, with 11 bases remaining between them.

The chain employs TRBV5-1 and TRBJ1-1, with D tentatively TRBD1 (5 bases). CDR3 length equals 15 residues. Trimming pared 1 base from V and 1 base from J, leaving 11 bases between. Germline V CDR1 and CDR2: SGHRS, YFSETQ. The CDR3 nucleotides read TGCGCCAGCAGCTTGATGGGGGGAGGGAACACTGAAGCTTTCTTT. Amino acid sequence: CASSLMGGGNTEAFF. Variable domain in full (rest from reference TRBV5-1 and TRBJ1-1): KAGVTQTPRYLIKTRGQQVTLSCSPISGHRSVSWYQQTPGQGLQFLFEYFSETQRNKGNFPGRFSGRQFSNSRSEMNVSTLELGDSALYLCASSLMGGGNTEAFFGQGTRLTVV.

J is TRBJ2-7 and V is TRBV5-1; D unclear. V shed 0 bases and J shed 3 bases, with 13 bases lying between them. The CDR3 contains 15 residues. Germline values: CDR1 SGHRS, CDR2 YFSETQ. CDR3 in DNA: TGCGCCAGCAGCTTGGAGGCGAGTCTAATCTACGAGCAGTACTTC. This encodes CASSLEASLIYEQYF.

This sequence joins TRBV6-5 and TRBJ2-2; 7 bases match TRBD1. The germline V gene encodes CDR1 MNHEY and CDR2 SVGAGI. V dropped 5 bases and J dropped 2; count of bases not matched to a gene: 5. The CDR3 consists of 15 residues. In nucleotides, the CDR3 is TGTGCCAGCAGTGCCGGGACAGCCAACACCGGGGAGCTGTTTTTT. This gives the protein CASSAGTANTGELFF.

The chain has TRBV5-1 and TRBJ2-3; D possibly corresponds to TRBD1 (7 bases). Germline CDR1 and CDR2: SGHRS and YFSETQ. This CDR3 region has 15 residues. With 2 bases removed from V and 2 bases from J, the gap between germline ends came to 12 bases. The CDR3 DNA sequence: TGCGCCAGCAGCTTCGGAGGGGGCAACACAGATACGCAGTATTTT. It specifies CASSFGGGNTDTQYF. Complete variable domain (other parts from reference TRBV5-1 and TRBJ2-3): KAGVTQTPRYLIKTRGQQVTLSCSPISGHRSVSWYQQTPGQGLQFLFEYFSETQRNKGNFPGRFSGRQFSNSRSEMNVSTLELGDSALYLCASSFGGGNTDTQYFGPGTRLTVL.

The rearrangement links TRBV7-9 to TRBJ1-2; D uncertain. Germline CDR1 and CDR2: SEHNR and FQNEAQ (reference sequence). The CDR3 is 15 amino acids. V shed 8 bases and J shed 4 bases, with 20 bases lying between them. The CDR3 is CASLDGGLFPYGYTF. The DNA of the CDR3 is TGTGCCAGCCTCGACGGAGGACTGTTCCCCTATGGCTACACCTTC. Combining the CDR3 with reference TRBV7-9 and TRBJ1-2 gives the whole variable domain DTGVSQNPRHKITKRGQNVTFRCDPISEHNRLYWYRQTLGQGPEFLTYFQNEAQLEKSRLLSDRFSAERPKGSFSTLEIQRTEQGDSAMYLCASLDGGLFPYGYTFGSGTRLTVV.

This chain connects TRBV18 to TRBJ2-3; D is perhaps TRBD1 or TRBD2 (5 bases each). The CDR3 runs to 15 residues. Germline CDR1 KGHSH, CDR2 LQKENI. V lost 2 bases and J 0 bases, leaving 9 bases between the germline ends. CDR3 protein: CASSPGGTSTDTQYF. The CDR3 DNA is TGTGCCAGCTCACCAGGGGGTACTAGCACAGATACGCAGTATTTT.

This clone showed up just once. The V and J genes are TRBV18 and TRBJ2-2; D gene ambiguous. The length of the CDR3 is 17 residues. V was shortened by 1 base and J by 3 bases, with 15 bases between the two germline ends. CDR1 is KGHSH and CDR2 is LQKENI in the germline V gene. Here the CDR3 DNA reads TGTGCCAGCTCACCACAGAATGGTGGCATGGACACCGGGGAGCTGTTTTTT. This codes for CASSPQNGGMDTGELFF.

The rearrangement uses TRBV15 and TRBJ2-5; a weak D match, TRBD1 (6 bases). CDR3 length equals 16 residues. Germline V gene lookup returns CDR1 LNHNV and CDR2 YYDKDF (reference sequence). The V end lost 4 bases, the J end lost 1 base, and 16 bases lay between the germline ends. The CDR3 DNA reads TGTGCCACCAGCACAAGGGACATACAAACCCAAGAGACCCAGTACTTC. It translates to CATSTRDIQTQETQYF.

The count of this clone is one. The rearrangement joins TRBV28 to TRBJ2-3; D not certain. V was shortened by 2 bases and J by 4 bases, with 7 bases between the two germline ends. The CDR3 covers 13 residues. The germline V gene encodes CDR1 MDHEN and CDR2 SYDVKM. The CDR3 region has the DNA TGTGCCAGCAGTTTAGTGAGACCAGATACGCAGTATTTT. This gives the protein CASSLVRPDTQYF. Looking up the rest from reference TRBV28 and TRBJ2-3 gives the full variable domain: DVKVTQSSRYLVKRTGEKVFLECVQDMDHENMFWYRQDPGLGLRLIYFSYDVKMKEKGDIPEGYSVSREKKERFSLILESASTNQTSMYLCASSLVRPDTQYFGPGTRLTVL.

The count of this clone is one. The chain uses TRBV7-3 and TRBJ2-3, with 16 nucleotides matching TRBD2. Germline V gives CDR1 SGHTA, CDR2 FQGTGA. The CDR3 length is 17 residues. V gave up 5 bases and J gave up 0 bases; unmatched junction bases: 2. CDR3 sequence: CASSPGLAGGSTDTQYF. The CDR3, as DNA: TGTGCCAGCAGCCCGGGACTAGCGGGGGGGAGCACAGATACGCAGTATTTT.

The V call is TRBV2, the J call TRBJ2-2, with a weak D call TRBD1 (5 bases). This CDR3 is built from 13 residues. V dropped 6 bases and J dropped 6 bases, with 11 bases sitting between them. CDR1 SNHLY and CDR2 FYNNEI come from the germline V gene. CDR3 nucleotide sequence: TGTGCCAGCAGACCTCTCAGGGCCGGGGAGCTGTTTTTT. This sequence encodes CASRPLRAGELFF.

This clone was seen only a few times. This chain joins TRBV18 and TRBJ1-6; D gene ambiguous. Trimming left V 6 bases short and J 6 bases short, with 15 bases between. The CDR3 sequence is 15 residues long. CDR1 is KGHSH and CDR2 is LQKENI in the germline V gene. The CDR3 DNA reads as TGTGCCAGCTCGCTATCCGGACCGATTAATTCACCCCTCCACTTT. It translates to CASSLSGPINSPLHF.

In its sample, this clone was seen once. The chain couples TRBV20-1 to TRBJ1-2; a weak D match, TRBD1 (5 bases). Germline CDR1 reads DFQATT; CDR2 reads SNEGSKA (reference sequence). Deletions cut 6 bases from V and 1 base from J, with 6 bases between. The length of the CDR3 is 11 residues. CDR3 loop: CSAQGNYGYTF. CDR3 coding DNA: TGCAGTGCGCAGGGTAACTATGGCTACACCTTC.

The genes are TRBV9 and TRBJ1-5; D not certain. Germline loops: CDR1 SGDLS, CDR2 YYNGEE. Trimming cost V 0 bases and J 1 base, with 5 bases left between them. The CDR3 loop spans 14 amino acids. CDR3 amino acids: CASSVEDSNQPQHF. CDR3 sequence (DNA): TGTGCCAGCAGCGTAGAGGACAGCAATCAGCCCCAGCATTTT. Looking up the rest from reference TRBV9 and TRBJ1-5 gives the full variable domain: DSGVTQTPKHLITATGQRVTLRCSPRSGDLSVYWYQQSLDQGLQFLIQYYNGEERAKGNILERFSAQQFPDLHSELNLSSLELGDSALYFCASSVEDSNQPQHFGDGTRLSIL.